This note documents a single T cell receptor (beta chain) sequence. What it recognizes is unknown. PCR primers comprised 60 Vbeta and 13 Jbeta primers. This table comes from immunoSEQ multiplex PCR, and its TCRdb copy is limited to in-frame clones, with some not included. The sample lists roughly 200,000 clones; around 83% were seen once. From germline, CDR1 is LNHDA and CDR2 SQIVND (reference sequence). V lost 5 bases to trimming and J lost 2 bases, with 7 bases between them. The CDR3 length is 13 residues. This entry is derived from a study of cytomegalovirus exposure and HLA in healthy donors. Overall study: Researchers previously reported finding 100 million or so unique TCR beta sequences from roughly 200 million T cells. Study-wide results and limits: As confirmed in vitro, three CMV-associated chains were specific for CMV antigens. The listing of approximately 160 TCR beta chains classed them as cytomegalovirus-associated. Sequencing artifact likely explains a cluster of highly shared sequence variants.

The specimen was PBMCs. The receptor's source is a man aged 50 to 60 in good health and CMV-seronegative. The chain employs TRBV19 and TRBJ1-5; D gene ambiguous. The CDR3 DNA reads TGTGCCAGTAGTCGGGTAGGCAATCAGCCCCAGCATTTT. Amino acids: CASSRVGNQPQHF. Drawing the rest from reference TRBV19 and TRBJ1-5, the complete variable domain is DGGITQSPKYLFRKEGQNVTLSCEQNLNHDAMYWYRQDPGQGLRLIYYSQIVNDFQKGDIAEGYSVSREKKESFPLTVTSAQKNPTAFYLCASSRVGNQPQHFGDGTRLSIL.